Included here is one TCR beta chain sequence, with context. Germline loops: CDR1 GTSNPN, CDR2 SVGIG (reference sequence). This CDR3 has 17 residues. The V end was cut by 0 bases, the J end by 0 bases, with 15 bases between. The data were taken from a study of PD-L1 blockade in urothelial cancer. The data were produced by immunoSEQ multiplex PCR, yet TCRdb's version contains in-frame clones alone and is incomplete. This table has 80,000 to 90,000 clones, 70% to 90% appearing once. Time point reported: pretreatment peripheral blood. Sequenced here: PBMCs, sampled around atezolizumab (anti-PD-L1) treatment. The chain couples TRBV30 to TRBJ1-3; D unresolved. The source of this sequence is a man between 60 and 75 years old with urothelial cancer. CDR3 amino acids: CAWSVLGRRLSGNTIYF. DNA of the CDR3: TGTGCCTGGAGTGTACTAGGTCGACGCCTCTCTGGAAACACCATATATTTT.